A selection of T cell receptor beta chains follows, all from one sample in a study of molecular identifiers for immune sequencing clone quantification. One entry per CDR3 protein results from TCRdb running MiXCR on the PCR reads. The table has under 15,000 distinct CDR3 sequences, about 16% seen once. The sample was naive CD8+ T cells from blood, with Jurkat cell RNA spiked in. The receptors shown here come from a human donor in good health. Some libraries in this study had Jurkat cell RNA spiked in. CDR3s include the opening cysteine and the closing phenylalanine or tryptophan. The D gene is left open where the match is weak. Expanded clones are given a class, and other clones once, few, many or no size at all.

TRBV7-6	TRBJ2-1	NA	medium-sized	CASRIGPGSDEQFF	TGTGCCAGCCGGATCGGACCAGGGTCGGATGAGCAGTTCTTC
TRBV7-2	TRBJ2-3	TRBD2	NA	CASSAGVTGTQYF	TGCGCCAGCAGCGCGGGAGTGACGGGTACGCAGTATTTT
TRBV11-2	TRBJ2-1	NA	many	CASSLSFGGEQFF	TGTGCCAGCAGCTTGAGTTTTGGGGGTGAGCAGTTCTTC
TRBV20-1	TRBJ1-2	NA	medium-sized	CSARDPQGRGYTF	TGCAGTGCTAGAGATCCCCAGGGGCGAGGCTACACCTTC
TRBV15	TRBJ2-3	NA	medium-sized	CATSRDDSRPADTQYF	TGTGCCACCAGCAGAGATGACAGCCGCCCGGCGGATACGCAGTATTTT
TRBV7-9	TRBJ2-7	TRBD2	medium-sized	CASSSGLAGGSWEQYF	TGTGCCAGCAGCTCCGGACTAGCGGGGGGGAGTTGGGAGCAGTACTTC
TRBV19	TRBJ1-1	TRBD1	many	CACSPGGRGGTEAFF	TGTGCCTGTAGTCCAGGGGGCAGGGGAGGCACTGAAGCTTTCTTT
TRBV16	TRBJ2-7	TRBD1	many	CASSQPGQGSYEQYF	TGTGCCAGCAGCCAGCCGGGACAGGGCTCCTACGAGCAGTACTTC
TRBV27	TRBJ2-5	NA	medium-sized	CASKMDSNQETQYF	TGTGCCAGCAAAATGGACAGCAACCAAGAGACCCAGTACTTC
TRBV27	TRBJ2-1	TRBD2	NA	CASGLGTSGTRYNEQFF	TGTGCCAGCGGATTGGGGACTAGCGGGACACGGTACAATGAGCAGTTCTTC
TRBV20-1	TRBJ2-7	NA	many	CSARDVVSGYEQYF	TGCAGTGCTAGAGATGTCGTGAGCGGCTACGAGCAGTACTTC
TRBV30	TRBJ2-3	NA	NA	CAWSVAGRSTDTQYF	TGTGCCTGGAGTGTCGCGGGCAGGAGCACAGATACGCAGTATTTT
TRBV27	TRBJ1-1	TRBD1	medium-sized	CASSPLTGSAFF	TGTGCCAGCAGTCCCCTGACAGGGTCGGCTTTCTTT
TRBV24-1	TRBJ2-1	TRBD1	NA	CAASDFRQGAGNEQFF	TGTGCCGCCAGTGATTTTAGGCAGGGGGCGGGCAATGAGCAGTTCTTC
TRBV3-1	TRBJ2-3	NA	medium-sized	CASSPEIGTQYF	TGTGCCAGCAGCCCGGAGATCGGTACGCAGTATTTT
TRBV5-5	TRBJ1-5	NA	few	CASSLEGWVSNQPQHF	TGTGCCAGCAGCTTGGAGGGCTGGGTGAGCAATCAGCCCCAGCATTTT
TRBV29-1	TRBJ2-1	NA	few	CSVEWRLGSNEQFF	TGCAGCGTTGAATGGCGCCTGGGTAGCAATGAGCAGTTCTTC
TRBV11-2	TRBJ2-7	TRBD1	NA	CASSPPDRGSYEQYF	TGTGCCAGCAGCCCTCCGGACAGGGGCTCCTACGAGCAGTACTTC
TRBV7-9	TRBJ1-5	NA	medium-sized	CASSLGVGDLDQPQHF	TGTGCCAGCAGCTTAGGGGTTGGGGATTTGGATCAGCCCCAGCATTTT
TRBV11-2	TRBJ2-3	NA	many	CASIPTPGTPTDTQYF	TGTGCCAGCATCCCTACTCCCGGGACTCCCACAGATACGCAGTATTTT
TRBV11-2	TRBJ2-5	NA	few	CASSSAGTQYF	TGTGCCAGCAGCTCCGCGGGAACCCAGTACTTC
TRBV4-1	TRBJ1-2	NA	medium-sized	CASSQGGPFGYTF	TGCGCCAGCAGCCAGGGAGGTCCGTTTGGCTACACCTTC
TRBV12-3/TRBV12-4	TRBJ1-1	NA	many	CAIDERGDTEAFF	TGTGCCATAGATGAAAGGGGGGACACTGAAGCTTTCTTT
TRBV7-6	TRBJ1-5	NA	medium-sized	CASSLAVGPLGPQHF	TGTGCCAGCAGCTTAGCGGTTGGACCGCTGGGGCCCCAGCATTTT
TRBV14	TRBJ2-2	TRBD2	NA	CASSQRTSGRKNGELFF	TGTGCCAGCAGCCAAAGGACTAGCGGGAGAAAGAACGGGGAGCTGTTTTTT
TRBV10-2	TRBJ2-3	TRBD2	medium-sized	CATEGLGLASTDTQYF	TGCGCCACCGAGGGCTTAGGACTAGCGAGCACAGATACGCAGTATTTT
TRBV7-9	TRBJ2-5	TRBD1	many	CASSADRDQETQYF	TGTGCCAGCAGCGCGGACAGGGACCAAGAGACCCAGTACTTC
TRBV29-1	TRBJ2-7	NA	medium-sized	CSVELVGAEYEQYF	TGCAGCGTTGAACTAGTGGGTGCAGAGTACGAGCAGTACTTC
TRBV27	TRBJ1-6	TRBD1	many	CASRPGTDHSPLHF	TGTGCCAGCAGACCCGGGACAGACCATTCACCCCTCCACTTT
TRBV7-9	TRBJ2-5	TRBD1	many	CASSPQDRGQETQYF	TGTGCCAGCAGCCCACAGGACAGGGGGCAAGAGACCCAGTACTTC
TRBV29-1	TRBJ2-3	TRBD2	medium-sized	CSGERESTDTQYF	TGCAGCGGCGAGCGGGAGAGCACAGATACGCAGTATTTT
TRBV10-3	TRBJ2-3	NA	many	CAISESNTNTQYF	TGTGCCATCAGTGAGTCAAATACCAATACGCAGTATTTT
TRBV7-9	TRBJ2-3	TRBD2	medium-sized	CASSSVAGEVIDTQYF	TGTGCCAGCAGCTCCGTAGCGGGAGAGGTGATAGATACGCAGTATTTT
TRBV27	TRBJ2-2	NA	many	CASSMFPNTGELFF	TGTGCCAGCAGTATGTTTCCGAACACCGGGGAGCTGTTTTTT
TRBV7-9	TRBJ2-7	NA	many	CASSSSGSSYEQYF	TGTGCCAGCAGCTCGTCGGGCTCTAGCTACGAGCAGTACTTC
TRBV14	TRBJ2-1	TRBD2	NA	CASSRGTSRNNEQFF	TGTGCCAGCAGCCGCGGGACTAGCAGAAACAATGAGCAGTTCTTC
TRBV6-2/TRBV6-3	TRBJ2-7	TRBD2	many	CASSLGPSGSEQYF	TGTGCCAGCAGCCTCGGACCTAGCGGGAGCGAGCAGTACTTC
TRBV4-3	TRBJ2-6	NA	NA	CASSQDRSGDYVLTF	TGCGCCAGCAGCCAGGACCGCTCAGGGGATTACGTCCTGACTTTC
TRBV27	TRBJ1-4	NA	many	CASSEATNEKLFF	TGTGCCAGCAGTGAGGCAACTAATGAAAAACTGTTTTTT
TRBV4-2	TRBJ2-7	NA	medium-sized	CASAPHLDYEQYF	TGTGCCAGCGCGCCGCATCTCGATTACGAGCAGTACTTC
TRBV20-1	TRBJ2-1	TRBD2	many	CSARDLGLAGVGNEQFF	TGCAGTGCTAGAGACCTGGGACTAGCGGGAGTTGGCAATGAGCAGTTCTTC
TRBV5-1	TRBJ2-3	TRBD2	medium-sized	CASSFSSGAFTDTQYF	TGCGCCAGCAGCTTTTCTAGCGGGGCTTTCACAGATACGCAGTATTTT
TRBV2	TRBJ2-7	NA	many	CASRAVNYEQYF	TGTGCCAGCCGCGCGGTCAACTACGAGCAGTACTTC
TRBV20-1	TRBJ2-7	NA	NA	CSATTPTPSYEQYF	TGCAGTGCAACTACACCTACTCCCTCCTACGAGCAGTACTTC
TRBV4-1	TRBJ2-3	NA	many	CASSQDRITDTQYF	TGCGCCAGCAGCCAAGATCGTATTACAGATACGCAGTATTTT
TRBV5-1	TRBJ2-2	NA	few	CASSLVTDPGELFF	TGCGCCAGCAGCTTGGTTACCGACCCCGGGGAGCTGTTTTTT
TRBV19	TRBJ2-1	NA	many	CASTTLAEGDEDNEQFF	TGTGCCAGTACCACCCTTGCAGAGGGAGACGAGGACAATGAGCAGTTCTTC
TRBV30	TRBJ2-2	NA	NA	CALGQSKANTWELFF	TGTGCCCTTGGACAGTCCAAGGCGAACACCTGGGAGCTGTTTTTT
TRBV7-9	TRBJ2-1	NA	few	CASSLAGVNDEQFF	TGTGCCAGCAGCTTAGCGGGAGTCAACGATGAGCAGTTCTTC
TRBV19	TRBJ2-7	TRBD1	medium-sized	CAKLDRDLYEQYF	TGTGCCAAACTGGACAGGGATCTCTACGAGCAGTACTTC
TRBV18	TRBJ1-1	NA	many	CASSPPLGDGNTEAFF	TGTGCCAGCTCACCACCTTTGGGTGATGGGAATACTGAAGCTTTCTTT